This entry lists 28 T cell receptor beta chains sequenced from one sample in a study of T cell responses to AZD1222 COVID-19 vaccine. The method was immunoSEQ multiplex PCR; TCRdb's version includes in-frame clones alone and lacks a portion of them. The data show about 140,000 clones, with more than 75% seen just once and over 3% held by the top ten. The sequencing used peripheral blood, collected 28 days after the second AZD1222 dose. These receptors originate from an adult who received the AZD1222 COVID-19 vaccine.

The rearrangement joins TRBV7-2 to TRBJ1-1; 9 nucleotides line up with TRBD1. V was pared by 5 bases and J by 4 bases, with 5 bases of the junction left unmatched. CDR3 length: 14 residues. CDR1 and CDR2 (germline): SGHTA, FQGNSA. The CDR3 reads CASSITTGGTEAFF. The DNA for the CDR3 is TGTGCCAGCAGCATAACGACAGGGGGCACTGAAGCTTTCTTT.

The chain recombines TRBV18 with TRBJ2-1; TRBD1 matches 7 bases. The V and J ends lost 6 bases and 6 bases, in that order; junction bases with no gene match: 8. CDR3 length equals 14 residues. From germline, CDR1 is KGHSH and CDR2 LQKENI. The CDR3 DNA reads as TGTGCCAGCTCCTCTGGACAGGTTGGCAATGAGCAGTTCTTC. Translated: CASSSGQVGNEQFF. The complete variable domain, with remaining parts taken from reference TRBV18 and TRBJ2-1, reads NAGVMQNPRHLVRRRGQEARLRCSPMKGHSHVYWYRQLPEEGLKFMVYLQKENIIDESGMPKERFSAEFPKEGPSILRIQQVVRGDSAAYFCASSSGQVGNEQFFGPGTRLTVL.

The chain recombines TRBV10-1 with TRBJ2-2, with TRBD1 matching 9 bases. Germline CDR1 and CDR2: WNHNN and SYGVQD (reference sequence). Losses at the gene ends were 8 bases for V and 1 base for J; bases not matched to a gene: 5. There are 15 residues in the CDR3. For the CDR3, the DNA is TGCGCCAGCGGGGGGGGACAGGGGAACACCGGGGAGCTGTTTTTT. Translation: CASGGGQGNTGELFF.

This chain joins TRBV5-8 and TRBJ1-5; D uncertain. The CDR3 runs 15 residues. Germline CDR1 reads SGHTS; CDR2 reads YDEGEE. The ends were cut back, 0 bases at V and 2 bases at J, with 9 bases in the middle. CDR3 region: CASSLGDAGNQPQHF. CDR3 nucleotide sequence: TGTGCCAGCAGCTTGGGGGATGCCGGCAATCAGCCCCAGCATTTT. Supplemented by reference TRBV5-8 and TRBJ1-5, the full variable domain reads EAGVTQSPTHLIKTRGQQATLRCSPISGHTSVYWYQQALGLGLQFLLWYDEGEERNRGNFPPRFSGRQFPNYSSELNVNALELEDSALYLCASSLGDAGNQPQHFGDGTRLSIL.

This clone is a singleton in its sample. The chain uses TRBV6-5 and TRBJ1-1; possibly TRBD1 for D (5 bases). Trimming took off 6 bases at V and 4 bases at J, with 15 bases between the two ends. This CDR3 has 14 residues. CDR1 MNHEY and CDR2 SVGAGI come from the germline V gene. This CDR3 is CASRRVGARTEAFF. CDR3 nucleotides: TGTGCCAGCAGGAGGGTCGGGGCTCGCACTGAAGCTTTCTTT.

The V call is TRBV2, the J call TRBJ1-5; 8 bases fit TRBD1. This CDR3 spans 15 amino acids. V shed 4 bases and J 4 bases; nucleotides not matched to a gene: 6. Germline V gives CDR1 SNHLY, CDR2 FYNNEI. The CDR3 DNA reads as TGTGCCAGCAGTGCAGGAGGACAGGGTAATCAGCCCCAGCATTTT. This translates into CASSAGGQGNQPQHF.

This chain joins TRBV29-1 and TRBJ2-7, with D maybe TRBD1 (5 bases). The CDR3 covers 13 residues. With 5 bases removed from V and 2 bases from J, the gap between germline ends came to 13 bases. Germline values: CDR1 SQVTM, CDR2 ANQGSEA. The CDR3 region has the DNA TGCAGCGTTAAGGGCAGGGAAGCCTACGAGCAGTACTTC. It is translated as CSVKGREAYEQYF.

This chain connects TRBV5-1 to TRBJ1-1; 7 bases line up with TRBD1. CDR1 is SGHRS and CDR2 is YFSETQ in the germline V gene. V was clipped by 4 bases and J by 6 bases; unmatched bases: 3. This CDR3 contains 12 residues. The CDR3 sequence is CASSRQGAEAFF. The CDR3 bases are TGCGCCAGCAGCCGACAGGGAGCTGAAGCTTTCTTT.

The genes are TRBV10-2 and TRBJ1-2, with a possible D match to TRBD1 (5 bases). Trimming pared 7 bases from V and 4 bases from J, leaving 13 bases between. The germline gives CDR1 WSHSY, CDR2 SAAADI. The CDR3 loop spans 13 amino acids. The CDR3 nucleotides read TGCGCCAGCACCCCAGGGTATGGCTATGGCTACACCTTC. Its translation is CASTPGYGYGYTF.

The CDR3: CASTELAGAYEQYF. The DNA of the CDR3 is TGTGCCAGCACGGAACTAGCGGGGGCCTACGAGCAGTACTTC. This chain connects TRBV28 to TRBJ2-7; TRBD2 matches 11 bases. After removal of 7 bases from V and 2 bases from J, the junction contained 4 bases not matched to a gene. Germline CDR1 MDHEN, CDR2 SYDVKM. The CDR3 extends over 14 amino acids.

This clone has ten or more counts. CDR3 bases: TGTGCCATCATAGGGGAAAAGGGAGGCAAATGGGGGAAGTACGAGCAGTACTTC. Its protein product is CAIIGEKGGKWGKYEQYF. The rearrangement uses TRBV10-3 and TRBJ2-7; D possibly corresponds to TRBD2 (6 bases). V lost 7 bases, J lost 4 bases, and 29 bases lay in between. Germline values: CDR1 ENHRY, CDR2 SYGVKD. The CDR3 sequence is 18 residues long.

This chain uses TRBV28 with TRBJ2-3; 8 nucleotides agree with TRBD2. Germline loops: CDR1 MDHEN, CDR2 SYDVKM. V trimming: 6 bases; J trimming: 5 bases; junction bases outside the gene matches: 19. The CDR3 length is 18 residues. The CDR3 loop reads CASSRRSTTGGHGDTQYF. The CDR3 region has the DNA TGTGCCAGCAGCCGAAGATCCACAACGGGGGGGCACGGAGATACGCAGTATTTT.

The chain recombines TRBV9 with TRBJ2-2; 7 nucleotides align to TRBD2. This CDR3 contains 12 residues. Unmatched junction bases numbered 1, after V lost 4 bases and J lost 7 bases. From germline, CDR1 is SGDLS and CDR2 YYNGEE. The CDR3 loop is CASSREDGELFF. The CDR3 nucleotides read TGTGCCAGCAGCCGGGAGGACGGGGAGCTGTTTTTT.

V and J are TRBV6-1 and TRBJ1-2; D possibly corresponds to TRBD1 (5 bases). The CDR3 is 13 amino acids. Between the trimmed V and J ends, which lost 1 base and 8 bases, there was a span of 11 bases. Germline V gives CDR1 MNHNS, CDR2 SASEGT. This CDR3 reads CASSEDTGQGYTF. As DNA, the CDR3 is TGTGCCAGCAGTGAAGACACGGGGCAAGGCTACACCTTC.

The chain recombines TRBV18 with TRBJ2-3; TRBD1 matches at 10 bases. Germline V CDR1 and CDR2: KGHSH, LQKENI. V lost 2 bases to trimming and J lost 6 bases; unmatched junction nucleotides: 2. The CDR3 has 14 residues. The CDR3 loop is CASSPGQGVDTQYF. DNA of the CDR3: TGTGCCAGCTCACCAGGACAGGGGGTGGATACGCAGTATTTT.

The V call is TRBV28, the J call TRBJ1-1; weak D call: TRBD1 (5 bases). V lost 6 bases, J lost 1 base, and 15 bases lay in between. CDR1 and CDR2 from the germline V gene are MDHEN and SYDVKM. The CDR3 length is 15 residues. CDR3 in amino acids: CASSPPGAANTEAFF. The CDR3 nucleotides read TGTGCCAGCAGCCCGCCCGGGGCCGCGAACACTGAAGCTTTCTTT.

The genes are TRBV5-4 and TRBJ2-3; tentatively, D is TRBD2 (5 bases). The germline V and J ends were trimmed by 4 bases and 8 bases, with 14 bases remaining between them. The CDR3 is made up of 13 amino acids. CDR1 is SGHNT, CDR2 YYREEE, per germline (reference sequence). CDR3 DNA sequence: TGTGCCAGCAGCCCTTACCGGGGTGGTACGCAGTATTTT. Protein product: CASSPYRGGTQYF.

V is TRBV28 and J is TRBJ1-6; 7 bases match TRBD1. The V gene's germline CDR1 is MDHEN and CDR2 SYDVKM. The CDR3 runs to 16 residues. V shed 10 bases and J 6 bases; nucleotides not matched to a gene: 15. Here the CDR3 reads CAIRGENPGGNSPLHF. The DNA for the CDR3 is TGTGCCATCAGGGGGGAGAACCCTGGGGGTAATTCACCCCTCCACTTT.

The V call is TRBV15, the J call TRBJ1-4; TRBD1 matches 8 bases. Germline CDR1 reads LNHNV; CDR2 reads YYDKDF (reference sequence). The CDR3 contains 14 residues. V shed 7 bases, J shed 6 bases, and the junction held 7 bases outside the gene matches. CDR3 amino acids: CATTRDRGHEKLFF. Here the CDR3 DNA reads TGTGCCACCACCCGCGACAGGGGACATGAAAAACTGTTTTTT.

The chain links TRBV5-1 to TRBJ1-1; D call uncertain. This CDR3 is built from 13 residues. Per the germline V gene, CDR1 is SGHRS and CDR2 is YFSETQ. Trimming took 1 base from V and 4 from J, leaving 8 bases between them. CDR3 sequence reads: CASSLIGFTEAFF. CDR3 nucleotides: TGCGCCAGCAGCTTGATTGGGTTCACTGAAGCTTTCTTT.

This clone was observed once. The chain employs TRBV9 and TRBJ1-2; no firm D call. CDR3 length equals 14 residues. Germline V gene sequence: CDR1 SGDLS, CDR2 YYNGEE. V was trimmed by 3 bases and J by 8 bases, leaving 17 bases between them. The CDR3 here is CASSAHRASEGYTF. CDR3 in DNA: TGTGCCAGCAGCGCCCACCGGGCCTCAGAAGGCTACACCTTC.

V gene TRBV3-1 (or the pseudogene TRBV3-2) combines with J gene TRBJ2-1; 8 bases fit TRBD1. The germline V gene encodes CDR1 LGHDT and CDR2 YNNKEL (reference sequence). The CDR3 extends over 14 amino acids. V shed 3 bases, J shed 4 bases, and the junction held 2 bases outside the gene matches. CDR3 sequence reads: CASSHTGGYNEQFF. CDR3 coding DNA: TGTGCCAGCAGCCATACAGGGGGGTACAATGAGCAGTTCTTC.

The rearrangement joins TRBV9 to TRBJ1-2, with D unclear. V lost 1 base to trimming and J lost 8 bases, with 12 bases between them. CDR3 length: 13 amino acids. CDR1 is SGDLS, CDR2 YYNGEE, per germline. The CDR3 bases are TGTGCCAGCAGCGTAACATCCACGGGCGGCTACACCTTC. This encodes CASSVTSTGGYTF.

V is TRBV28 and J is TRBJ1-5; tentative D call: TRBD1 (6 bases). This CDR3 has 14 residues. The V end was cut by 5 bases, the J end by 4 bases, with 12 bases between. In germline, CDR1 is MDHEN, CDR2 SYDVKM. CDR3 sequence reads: CASSIQGGNQPQHF. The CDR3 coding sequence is TGTGCCAGCAGTATACAGGGAGGAAATCAGCCCCAGCATTTT.

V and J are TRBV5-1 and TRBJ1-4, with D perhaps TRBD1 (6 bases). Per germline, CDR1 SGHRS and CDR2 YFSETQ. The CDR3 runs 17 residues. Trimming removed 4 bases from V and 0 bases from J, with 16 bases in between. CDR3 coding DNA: TGCGCCAGCAGCCGGGGGCGCATCCCCTCAACTAATGAAAAACTGTTTTTT. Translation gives CASSRGRIPSTNEKLFF.

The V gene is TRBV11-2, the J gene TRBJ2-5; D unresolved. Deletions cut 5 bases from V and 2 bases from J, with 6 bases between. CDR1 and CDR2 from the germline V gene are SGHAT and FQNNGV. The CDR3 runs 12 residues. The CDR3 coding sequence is TGTGCCAGCAGCCAGACGCAAGAGACCCAGTACTTC. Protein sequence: CASSQTQETQYF.

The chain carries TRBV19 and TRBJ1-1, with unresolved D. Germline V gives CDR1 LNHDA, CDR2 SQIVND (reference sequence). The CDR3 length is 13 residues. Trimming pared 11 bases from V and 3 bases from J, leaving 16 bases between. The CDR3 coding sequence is TGTGCCTCCCGCCCCGAGGTTCACACTGAAGCTTTCTTT. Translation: CASRPEVHTEAFF.

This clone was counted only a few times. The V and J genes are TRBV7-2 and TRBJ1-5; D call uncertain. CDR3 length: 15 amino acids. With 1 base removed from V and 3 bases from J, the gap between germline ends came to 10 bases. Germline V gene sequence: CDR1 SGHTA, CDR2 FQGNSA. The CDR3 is CASSLVGGLNQPQHF. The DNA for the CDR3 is TGTGCCAGCAGCTTAGTTGGCGGGCTCAATCAGCCCCAGCATTTT. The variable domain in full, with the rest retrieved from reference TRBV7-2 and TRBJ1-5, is GAGVSQSPSNKVTEKGKDVELRCDPISGHTALYWYRQSLGQGLEFLIYFQGNSAPDKSGLPSDRFSAERTGGSVSTLTIQRTQQEDSAVYLCASSLVGGLNQPQHFGDGTRLSIL.